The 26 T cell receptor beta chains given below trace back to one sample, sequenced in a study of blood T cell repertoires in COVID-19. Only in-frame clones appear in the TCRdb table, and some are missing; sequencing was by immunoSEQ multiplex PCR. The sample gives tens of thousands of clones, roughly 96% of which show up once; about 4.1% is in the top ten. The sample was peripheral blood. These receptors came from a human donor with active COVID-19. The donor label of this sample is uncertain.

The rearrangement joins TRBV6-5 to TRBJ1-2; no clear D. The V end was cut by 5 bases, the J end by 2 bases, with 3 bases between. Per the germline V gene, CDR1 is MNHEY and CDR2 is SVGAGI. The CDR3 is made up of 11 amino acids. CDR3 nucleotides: TGTGCCAGCAGTATAAACTATGGCTACACCTTC. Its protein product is CASSINYGYTF.

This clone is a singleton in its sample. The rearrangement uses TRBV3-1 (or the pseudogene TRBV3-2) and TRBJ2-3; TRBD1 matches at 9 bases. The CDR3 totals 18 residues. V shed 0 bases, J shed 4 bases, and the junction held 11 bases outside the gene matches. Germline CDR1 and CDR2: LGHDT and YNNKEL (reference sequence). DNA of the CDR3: TGTGCCAGCAGCCAAGAAACGGACAGGGGTGGGTGGGCAGATACGCAGTATTTT. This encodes CASSQETDRGGWADTQYF.

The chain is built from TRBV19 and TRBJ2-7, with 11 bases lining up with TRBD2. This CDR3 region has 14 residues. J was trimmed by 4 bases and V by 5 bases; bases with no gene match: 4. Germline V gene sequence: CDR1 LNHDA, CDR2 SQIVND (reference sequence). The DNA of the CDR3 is TGTGCCAGTAGTTTCACTAGCGGGAGATACGAGCAGTACTTC. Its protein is CASSFTSGRYEQYF. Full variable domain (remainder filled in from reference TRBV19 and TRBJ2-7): DGGITQSPKYLFRKEGQNVTLSCEQNLNHDAMYWYRQDPGQGLRLIYYSQIVNDFQKGDIAEGYSVSREKKESFPLTVTSAQKNPTAFYLCASSFTSGRYEQYFGPGTRLTVT.

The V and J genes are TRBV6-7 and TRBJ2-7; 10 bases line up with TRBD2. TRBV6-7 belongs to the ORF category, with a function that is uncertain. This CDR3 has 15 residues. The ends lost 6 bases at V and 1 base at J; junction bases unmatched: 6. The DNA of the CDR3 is TGTGCCAGCAGGACGGGGACTAGCGATTCCTACGAGCAGTACTTC. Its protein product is CASRTGTSDSYEQYF.

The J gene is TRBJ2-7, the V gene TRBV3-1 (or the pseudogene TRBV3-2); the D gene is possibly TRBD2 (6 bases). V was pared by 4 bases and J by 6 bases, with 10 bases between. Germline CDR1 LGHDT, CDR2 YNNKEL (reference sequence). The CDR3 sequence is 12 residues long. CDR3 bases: TGTGCCAGCAGCCGGGACTTTTCCGAGCAGTACTTC. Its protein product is CASSRDFSEQYF.

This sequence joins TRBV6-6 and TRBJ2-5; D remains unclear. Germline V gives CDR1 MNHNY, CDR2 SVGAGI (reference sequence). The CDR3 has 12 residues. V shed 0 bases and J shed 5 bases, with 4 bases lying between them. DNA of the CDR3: TGTGCCAGCAGTTACTCTCAGGAGACCCAGTACTTC. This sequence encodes CASSYSQETQYF.

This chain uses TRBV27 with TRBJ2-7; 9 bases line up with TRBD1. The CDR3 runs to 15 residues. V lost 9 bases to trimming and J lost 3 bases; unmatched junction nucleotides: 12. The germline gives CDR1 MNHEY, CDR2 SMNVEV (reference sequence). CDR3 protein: CARSLLYRGHYEQYF. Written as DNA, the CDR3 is TGTGCCAGGTCGTTACTCTACAGGGGGCACTACGAGCAGTACTTC.

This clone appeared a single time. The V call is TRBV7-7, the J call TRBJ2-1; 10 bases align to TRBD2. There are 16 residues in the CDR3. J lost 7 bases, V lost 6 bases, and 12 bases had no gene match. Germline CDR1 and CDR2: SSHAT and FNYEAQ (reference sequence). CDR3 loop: CASSPPGTSAGNEQFF. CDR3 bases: TGTGCCAGCAGTCCGCCCGGGACTAGCGCGGGGAATGAGCAGTTCTTC.

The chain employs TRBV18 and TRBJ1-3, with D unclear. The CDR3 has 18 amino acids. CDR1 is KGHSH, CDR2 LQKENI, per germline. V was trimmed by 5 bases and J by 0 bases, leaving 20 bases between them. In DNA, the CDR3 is TGTGCCAGCTCATCTAAAATTGGACTCAAGAGCTCTGGAAACACCATATATTTT. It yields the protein CASSSKIGLKSSGNTIYF.

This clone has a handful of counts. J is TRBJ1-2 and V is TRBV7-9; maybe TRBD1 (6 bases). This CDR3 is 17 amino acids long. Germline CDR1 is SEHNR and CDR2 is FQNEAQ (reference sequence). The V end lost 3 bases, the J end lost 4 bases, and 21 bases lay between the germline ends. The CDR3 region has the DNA TGTGCCAGCAGCTTTACCCGGACAGCCCTTGACCCCTATGGCTACACCTTC. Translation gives CASSFTRTALDPYGYTF. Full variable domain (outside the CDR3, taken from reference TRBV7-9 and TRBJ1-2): DTGVSQNPRHKITKRGQNVTFRCDPISEHNRLYWYRQTLGQGPEFLTYFQNEAQLEKSRLLSDRFSAERPKGSFSTLEIQRTEQGDSAMYLCASSFTRTALDPYGYTFGSGTRLTVV.

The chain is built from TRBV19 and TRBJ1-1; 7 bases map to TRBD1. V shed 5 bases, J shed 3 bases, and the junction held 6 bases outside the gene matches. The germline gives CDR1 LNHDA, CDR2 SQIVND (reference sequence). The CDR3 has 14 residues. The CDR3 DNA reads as TGTGCCAGTAGTTCTCGACAGGGACACACTGAAGCTTTCTTT. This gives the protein CASSSRQGHTEAFF.

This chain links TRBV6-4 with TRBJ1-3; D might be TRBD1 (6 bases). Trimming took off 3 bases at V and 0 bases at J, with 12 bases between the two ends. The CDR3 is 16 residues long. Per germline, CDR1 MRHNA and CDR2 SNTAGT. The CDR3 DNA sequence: TGTGCCAGCAGTGAAACCACAGGGTCCTCTGGAAACACCATATATTTT. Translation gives CASSETTGSSGNTIYF.

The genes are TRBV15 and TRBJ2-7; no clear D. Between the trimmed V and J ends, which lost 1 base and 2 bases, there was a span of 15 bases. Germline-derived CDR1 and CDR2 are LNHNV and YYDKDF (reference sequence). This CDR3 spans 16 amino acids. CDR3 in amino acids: CATSRGNARIAYEQYF. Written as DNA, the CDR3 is TGTGCCACCAGCAGAGGAAACGCGAGGATCGCCTACGAGCAGTACTTC.

The DNA of the CDR3 is TGTGCCAGCAGTCCCCCAGGGGGAGCCTACGAGCAGTACTTC. Its translation: CASSPPGGAYEQYF. The rearrangement uses TRBV28 and TRBJ2-7; 7 nucleotides line up with TRBD1. Germline loops: CDR1 MDHEN, CDR2 SYDVKM. V shed 5 bases, J shed 2 bases, and the junction held 6 bases outside the gene matches. The CDR3 is 14 residues long.

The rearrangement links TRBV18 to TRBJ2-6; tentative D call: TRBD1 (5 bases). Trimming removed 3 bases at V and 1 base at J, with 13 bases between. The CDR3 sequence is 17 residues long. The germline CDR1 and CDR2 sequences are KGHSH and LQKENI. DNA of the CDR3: TGTGCCAGCTCACCGGGGCAGGGTCGGTCTGGGGCCAACGTCCTGACTTTC. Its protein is CASSPGQGRSGANVLTF.

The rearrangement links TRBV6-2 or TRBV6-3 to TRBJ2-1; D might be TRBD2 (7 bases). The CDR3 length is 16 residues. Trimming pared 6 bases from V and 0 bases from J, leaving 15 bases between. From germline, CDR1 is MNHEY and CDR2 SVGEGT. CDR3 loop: CASSSSGGHSYNEQFF. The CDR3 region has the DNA TGTGCCAGCAGCTCTTCCGGGGGGCACTCCTACAATGAGCAGTTCTTC.

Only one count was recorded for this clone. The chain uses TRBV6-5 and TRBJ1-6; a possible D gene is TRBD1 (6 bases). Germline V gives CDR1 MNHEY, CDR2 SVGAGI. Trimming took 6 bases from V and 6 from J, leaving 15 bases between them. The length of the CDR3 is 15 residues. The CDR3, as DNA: TGTGCCAGCAGCCCCAACAGGGTAACTAATTCACCCCTCCACTTT. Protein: CASSPNRVTNSPLHF.

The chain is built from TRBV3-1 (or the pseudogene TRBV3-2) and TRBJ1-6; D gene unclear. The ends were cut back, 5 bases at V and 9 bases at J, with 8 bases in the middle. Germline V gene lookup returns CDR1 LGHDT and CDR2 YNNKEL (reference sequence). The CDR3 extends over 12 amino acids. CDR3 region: CASSSSSSPLHF. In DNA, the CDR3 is TGTGCCAGCAGCTCCTCCTCTTCACCCCTCCACTTT.

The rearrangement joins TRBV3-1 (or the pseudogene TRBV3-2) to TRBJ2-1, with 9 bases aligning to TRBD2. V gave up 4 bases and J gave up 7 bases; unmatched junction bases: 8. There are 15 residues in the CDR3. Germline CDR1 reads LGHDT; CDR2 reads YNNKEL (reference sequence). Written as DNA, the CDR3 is TGTGCCAGCAGCCCCGCAACGAGCGGGAGGAATGAGCAGTTCTTC. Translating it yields CASSPATSGRNEQFF.

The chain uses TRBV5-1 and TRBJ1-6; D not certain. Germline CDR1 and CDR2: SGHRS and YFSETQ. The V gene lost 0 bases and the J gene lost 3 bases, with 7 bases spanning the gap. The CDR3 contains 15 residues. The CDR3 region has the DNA TGCGCCAGCAGCTTGGAGGCGGGCTATAATTCACCCCTCCACTTT. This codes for CASSLEAGYNSPLHF.

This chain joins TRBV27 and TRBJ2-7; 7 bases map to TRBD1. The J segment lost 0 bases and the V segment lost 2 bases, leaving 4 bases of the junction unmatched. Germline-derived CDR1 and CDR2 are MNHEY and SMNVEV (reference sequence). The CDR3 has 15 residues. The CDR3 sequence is CASSLHRGFSYEQYF. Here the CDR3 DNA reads TGTGCCAGCAGTTTACACAGGGGATTCTCCTACGAGCAGTACTTC.

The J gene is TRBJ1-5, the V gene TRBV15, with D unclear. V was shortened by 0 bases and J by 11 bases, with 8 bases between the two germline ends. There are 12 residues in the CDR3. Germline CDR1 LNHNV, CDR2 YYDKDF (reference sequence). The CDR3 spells CATSRDDITQHF. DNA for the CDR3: TGTGCCACCAGCAGAGACGACATAACCCAGCATTTT.

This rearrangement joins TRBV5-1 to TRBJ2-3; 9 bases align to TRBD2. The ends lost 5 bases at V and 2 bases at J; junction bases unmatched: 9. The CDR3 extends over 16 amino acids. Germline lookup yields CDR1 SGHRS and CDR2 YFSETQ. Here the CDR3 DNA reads TGCGCCAGCAGATTCTCTAGCGGGGCTGTCACAGATACGCAGTATTTT. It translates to CASRFSSGAVTDTQYF.

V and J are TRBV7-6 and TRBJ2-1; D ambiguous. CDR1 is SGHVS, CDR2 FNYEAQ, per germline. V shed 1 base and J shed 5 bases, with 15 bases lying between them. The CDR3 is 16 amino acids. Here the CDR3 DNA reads TGTGCCAGCAGCTTAGGCTCCCGACAAGCAAACAATGAGCAGTTCTTC. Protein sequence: CASSLGSRQANNEQFF.

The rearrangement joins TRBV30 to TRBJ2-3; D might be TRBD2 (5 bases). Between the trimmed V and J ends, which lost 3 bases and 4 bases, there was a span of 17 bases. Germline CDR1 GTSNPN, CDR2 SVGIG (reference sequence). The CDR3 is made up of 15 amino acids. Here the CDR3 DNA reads TGTGCCTGGAGCTTTGAGGGCTTGAGTTCAGATACGCAGTATTTT. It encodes CAWSFEGLSSDTQYF.

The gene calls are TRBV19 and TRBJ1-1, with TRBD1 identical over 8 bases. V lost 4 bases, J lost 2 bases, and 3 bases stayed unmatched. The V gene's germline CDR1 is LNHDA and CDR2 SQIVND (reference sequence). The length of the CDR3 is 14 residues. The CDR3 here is CASSTDRVNTEAFF. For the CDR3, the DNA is TGTGCCAGTAGTACGGACAGGGTAAACACTGAAGCTTTCTTT.